Given below is one T cell receptor (beta chain) in context. Its binding antigen is unknown. No base quality information exists; no much larger clone differs at one position. These data come from a study of T-cell reconstitution after alpha-beta-depleted transplantation in children (dated by TCRdb to the mid-2010s). Regarding the study in general: Using TCR repertoire profiling, the study quantitatively followed how T-cell immune reconstitution unfolded in children after TCRalphabeta/CD19-depleted allogeneic hematopoietic cell transplantation.

Read against the paper, the sample's treatment or condition label means: allogeneic hematopoietic cell transplantation with graft depleted of TCRalphabeta T cells and CD19 B cells. Transplant recipients were children who received TCRalphabeta/CD19-depleted allogeneic hematopoietic cell grafts. The investigation overall reported the following: The apparently early alphabetaT-cell count recovery about two months after transplant was reportedly dependent on only several hundred rapidly expanded clones derived from non-depleted graft cells. In some patients, the high TCRbeta diversity seen at day 60 was put down to recipient T cells and intrathymic progenitors that had survived conditioning. Over the following months the frequencies of hyperexpanded clones went down, and after one year T-cell counts and TCRbeta diversity were mostly credited to newly produced T cells.

In the germline V gene (reference sequence), CDR1 corresponds to LNHDA and CDR2 to SQIVND. The CDR3 has 12 amino acids, counting the end cysteine and phenylalanine. The read is trimmed to its CDR3 DNA, 36 bases read in frame from base 1. The V end loses 1 base and the J end loses 9 bases, and a stretch of 7 bases separates them. Receptors were amplified or captured by PCR. The sequencer listed for this sample is Illumina HiSeq 2500. To normalize quantification of the TCRbeta repertoire, the TCR libraries were built with molecular barcoding that relied on unique molecular identifiers. TCRdb took the public reads, trimmed them with fastp at Q25, ran MiXCR for clone calling and kept in-frame beta chains. Each entry is one CDR3 protein sequence, shown with its most common DNA and genes. The sample table holds a few hundred thousand distinct CDR3 sequences, of which 27% were seen once. Together, the top ten hold 30% to 45% of the sample.

This TCR derives from a boy younger than two with Wiskott-Aldrich syndrome, due to receive a stem cell transplant. The chain is encoded by TRBV19 joined to TRBJ2-1; no D segment can be confidently identified. The specimen was PBMCs, collected before TCRalphabeta/CD19-depleted stem cell transplant. The sequenced DNA: TGTGCCAGTAGTATAGGGGCTGTTGAGCAGTTCTTC. It encodes CASSIGAVEQFF.